This TCR beta chain was sequenced during a study of CD8 T cells in Susac syndrome (dated by TCRdb to about 2019). A note on the overall study: Repertoire sequencing was used to test whether CD8+ T cell activation and differentiation in Susac syndrome was antigen driven. Paper-wide results and their limitations: The number of individuals in the TCR sequencing and HLA analysis was acknowledged as relatively small.

High-throughput TCR beta sequencing profiled peripheral blood CD8+ and CD4+ T cells from healthy donors, Susac syndrome patients and multiple sclerosis patients. Treatment-naive patients with stable or active relapsing-remitting disease fulfilling revised McDonald criteria were used as multiple sclerosis controls. Bulk CD8+ and CD4+ T cells were purified magnetically by negative isolation, whereas CD8+ TEMRA cells were enriched by FACS. Blood was drawn into EDTA tubes, processed within 24 hours, and PBMCs were isolated by density gradient centrifugation. PBMCs intended for TCR sequencing were cryopreserved in liquid nitrogen and were subsequently thawed in a 37 degrees C water bath. The sorted or isolated CD4+, CD8+ and CD8+ TEMRA cells had a purity of 90% or higher. This clonotype was seen only once. Its antigen is currently not known. No base qualities exist here, and no much larger clone lies one base off it. One read yields weak evidence.

RNA was extracted using the RNeasy kit, and roughly 0.5 to 1 microgram was reverse transcribed with random hexamers. The immunoSEQ multiplex PCR assay, covering 54 Vbeta and 13 Jbeta segments, was used to amplify TCR beta CDR3 regions. PCR amplification bias was corrected using a synthetic template baseline for primer optimization and computational correction. Per the original workflow: Reads were annotated to V, D and J genes per IMGT and analyzed with immunoSEQ Analyzer, keeping only productive sequences. Clonality was calculated as one minus the Shannon entropy normalized by log2 of the number of productive unique sequences. Public and private clones were assessed among the 100 most prevalent clones of each patient and control. Clones were defined as Susac-specific if absent from the healthy and MS cohorts, from 1052 published viral clones and from other ImmuneACCESS disease sequences. TCRdb reanalyzed the raw reads on its own, using fastp at Q25 for trimming and MiXCR for clone calling, and kept in-frame beta chains. CDR3 protein sequences are deduplicated, and each keeps its most common genes and DNA. It is TCRdb's table, rather than the study itself, that gives the V and J calls and clone size. The sample yields roughly 200,000 distinct CDR3 sequences; 85% to 95% were counted once. The biggest ten clones account for around 0.076% of the sample.

Taken from the germline V gene, the CDR1 and CDR2 loops are MDHEN and SYDVKM. Trimming takes 6 bases from V and 3 bases from J, and the germline ends sit 15 bases apart. Reading from cysteine to phenylalanine, the CDR3 counts 15 amino acids. The kept DNA is CDR3 alone, 45 bases in frame from the first base. The receptor's source is a human donor with multiple sclerosis. Material: CD4+ T cells from PBMCs. The chain links TRBV28 with TRBJ1-3; a tentative D match to TRBD1 spans 6 bases. This receptor has the CDR3 CASSPAGGGGNTIYF. The DNA sequence is given as TGTGCCAGCAGCCCCGCTGGGGGCGGTGGAAACACCATATATTTT.